This passage covers 20 T cell receptor beta chains from one sample sequenced in a study of cytomegalovirus exposure and HLA in healthy donors. The PCR was carried out with 60 Vbeta primers and 13 Jbeta primers. TCRdb's table, derived via immunoSEQ multiplex PCR, lists solely in-frame clones and lacks some. The data contain 200,000 to 250,000 clones, around 77% of them singletons. The sequenced material came from PBMCs. These receptors were collected from a woman in her twenties or thirties in good health and CMV-seronegative.

The J gene is TRBJ1-6, the V gene TRBV5-1, with D unclear. CDR1 and CDR2 from the germline V gene are SGHRS and YFSETQ. CDR3 length: 13 amino acids. Between the trimmed V and J ends, which lost 7 bases and 0 bases, there was a span of 5 bases. The CDR3 here is CASRSSYNSPLHF. CDR3 DNA sequence: TGCGCCAGCCGCAGCTCCTATAATTCACCCCTCCACTTT. The entire variable domain, with the rest obtained from reference TRBV5-1 and TRBJ1-6, is as follows: KAGVTQTPRYLIKTRGQQVTLSCSPISGHRSVSWYQQTPGQGLQFLFEYFSETQRNKGNFPGRFSGRQFSNSRSEMNVSTLELGDSALYLCASRSSYNSPLHFGNGTRLTVT.

This rearrangement joins TRBV5-4 to TRBJ2-7, with 9 bases aligning to TRBD1. Germline lookup yields CDR1 SGHNT and CDR2 YYREEE (reference sequence). Unmatched junction bases numbered 8, after V lost 3 bases and J lost 1 base. This CDR3 spans 16 amino acids. CDR3 nucleotide sequence: TGTGCCAGCAGCTCACGTGGACAGGGGCCTTCCTACGAGCAGTACTTC. Encoded protein: CASSSRGQGPSYEQYF.

The chain combines TRBV5-1 with TRBJ2-3; TRBD1 agrees at 11 bases. The CDR3 runs 14 residues. The germline CDR1 and CDR2 sequences are SGHRS and YFSETQ. J was trimmed by 5 bases and V by 5 bases; bases with no gene match: 4. The CDR3 DNA follows: TGCGCCAGCAGGGAGGGACAGGGGGAAGATACGCAGTATTTT. This translates into CASREGQGEDTQYF.

V is TRBV5-1 and J is TRBJ2-6; D unclear. The CDR3 totals 15 residues. Germline-derived CDR1 and CDR2 are SGHRS and YFSETQ. Trimming took 6 bases from V and 1 from J, leaving 11 bases between them. In nucleotides, the CDR3 is TGCGCCAGCACACCCTTAACTTCTGGGGCCAACGTCCTGACTTTC. Protein: CASTPLTSGANVLTF.

This chain connects TRBV6-5 to TRBJ1-2; 7 positions match TRBD1. J lost 4 bases, V lost 2 bases, and 7 bases had no gene match. The CDR3 contains 15 residues. Germline assignment: CDR1 MNHEY and CDR2 SVGAGI. The DNA for the CDR3 is TGTGCCAGCAGTTACAGGGGGCGCCGTGGCTATGGCTACACCTTC. This codes for CASSYRGRRGYGYTF.

This chain connects TRBV2 to TRBJ2-1; TRBD2 agrees at 10 bases. Germline V lookup: CDR1 SNHLY, CDR2 FYNNEI. V trimming: 7 bases; J trimming: 4 bases; junction bases outside the gene matches: 4. The CDR3 totals 14 residues. The CDR3 nucleotides are TGTGCCAGCAACAGCGGGGGGGTTTACAATGAGCAGTTCTTC. Its translation is CASNSGGVYNEQFF. Looking up the rest from reference TRBV2 and TRBJ2-1 gives the full variable domain: EPEVTQTPSHQVTQMGQEVILRCVPISNHLYFYWYRQILGQKVEFLVSFYNNEISEKSEIFDDQFSVERPDGSNFTLKIRSTKLEDSAMYFCASNSGGVYNEQFFGPGTRLTVL.

The V and J genes are TRBV19 and TRBJ2-7; a weak D match, TRBD2 (7 bases). Germline V lookup: CDR1 LNHDA, CDR2 SQIVND (reference sequence). Trimming pared 4 bases from V and 4 bases from J, leaving 14 bases between. The length of the CDR3 is 14 residues. The chain's CDR3 is CASSSGGFVYEQYF. CDR3 coding DNA: TGTGCCAGTAGTAGCGGGGGCTTCGTGTACGAGCAGTACTTC.

There are a few counts of this clone. The chain couples TRBV5-1 to TRBJ2-5; possible D gene TRBD1, 6 bases. Germline-derived CDR1 and CDR2 are SGHRS and YFSETQ. This CDR3 spans 14 amino acids. V dropped 0 bases and J dropped 1 base, with 7 bases sitting between them. CDR3 coding DNA: TGCGCCAGCAGCTTGGGACAGGTCCAAGAGACCCAGTACTTC. It is translated as CASSLGQVQETQYF.

The genes are TRBV5-6 and TRBJ1-2; 8 bases match TRBD1. The CDR3 loop spans 13 amino acids. With V trimmed by 1 base and J by 7 bases, 3 bases remained unmatched. Germline-derived CDR1 and CDR2 are SGHDT and YYEEEE. The CDR3 reads CASSLSTGVGYTF. The CDR3 region has the DNA TGTGCCAGCAGCTTGTCGACAGGGGTTGGCTACACCTTC.

This chain uses TRBV11-2 with TRBJ1-2; tentative D call: TRBD1 (6 bases). Per germline, CDR1 SGHAT and CDR2 FQNNGV. The length of the CDR3 is 18 residues. V lost 2 bases and J lost 0, with 19 bases in between. The CDR3: CASSLLQGVISANYGYTF. The CDR3, as DNA: TGTGCCAGCAGCTTACTACAGGGTGTAATTTCGGCTAACTATGGCTACACCTTC.

This clone was recorded once. The chain uses TRBV7-9 and TRBJ2-7, with a possible D match to TRBD1 (5 bases). Germline V gene sequence: CDR1 SEHNR, CDR2 FQNEAQ (reference sequence). Trimming shortened V by 2 bases and J by 6 bases, and 8 bases separated the two germline ends. The CDR3 sequence is 12 residues long. The CDR3 protein is CASSLTGTEQYF. The CDR3 region has the DNA TGTGCCAGCAGCTTAACAGGAACCGAGCAGTACTTC.

The chain links TRBV19 to TRBJ1-1; 9 positions agree with TRBD1. The V segment lost 3 bases and the J segment 4 bases; nucleotides outside the gene matches: 9. The germline V gene has CDR1 LNHDA and CDR2 SQIVND (reference sequence). CDR3 length: 16 residues. The CDR3 nucleotides read TGTGCCAGTAGTATCCGGGGACAGGGTTTTTCCACTGAAGCTTTCTTT. Its protein product is CASSIRGQGFSTEAFF.

The gene calls are TRBV5-1 and TRBJ2-1, with 8 nucleotides matching TRBD1. Looked up from germline, CDR1 is SGHRS and CDR2 is YFSETQ. V lost 7 bases and J lost 2; bases outside the gene matches: 11. The CDR3 spans 16 residues. DNA of the CDR3: TGCGCCAGCGGATTGAATGGACAGGGCACCTACAATGAGCAGTTCTTC. This gives the protein CASGLNGQGTYNEQFF.

The J gene is TRBJ1-6, the V gene TRBV7-6; tentative D call: TRBD1 (5 bases). The ends were cut back, 5 bases at V and 6 bases at J, with 14 bases in the middle. The CDR3 has 15 residues. The germline gives CDR1 SGHVS, CDR2 FNYEAQ. CDR3 protein: CASSPGQGGNSPLHF. CDR3 nucleotide sequence: TGTGCCAGCAGCCCTGGGCAGGGTGGTAATTCACCCCTCCACTTT.

A note on this clone: Its ends do not fully match the called genes, so a read error is possible. CDR3 nucleotides: TGTTCCAGCAGCCGTACGGCGGGCAAGAACACTGAAGCTTTCTTT. As protein: CSSSRTAGKNTEAFF. The chain has TRBV7-9 and TRBJ1-1; D is unresolved. This CDR3 has 15 amino acids. CDR1 SEHNR and CDR2 FQNEAQ come from the germline V gene (reference sequence).

This clone showed up just a few times. The CDR3 reads CASSDRFRLTGENGYTF. In nucleotides, the CDR3 is TGTGCCAGCAGTGACCGATTCCGGCTGACAGGGGAGAATGGCTACACCTTC. This rearrangement joins TRBV6-1 to TRBJ1-2; 8 bases are a match to TRBD1. CDR1 is MNHNS, CDR2 SASEGT, per germline. V trimming: 3 bases; J trimming: 6 bases; junction bases outside the gene matches: 15. This CDR3 has 17 residues.

The chain recombines TRBV5-1 with TRBJ2-7; possible D gene TRBD1, 6 bases. V shed 0 bases and J shed 4 bases, with 11 bases lying between them. Germline CDR1 SGHRS, CDR2 YFSETQ. This CDR3 contains 14 residues. The CDR3 sequence: CASSLGQAQYEQYF. CDR3 nucleotide sequence: TGCGCCAGCAGCTTGGGACAGGCCCAGTACGAGCAGTACTTC.

The chain employs TRBV2 and TRBJ2-5; 7 positions match TRBD1. The CDR3 is made up of 13 amino acids. The V gene's germline CDR1 is SNHLY and CDR2 FYNNEI. The V segment lost 6 bases and the J segment 9 bases; nucleotides outside the gene matches: 10. The CDR3 nucleotides are TGTGCCAGCAGCAAGACAGGGTCCAGGGCCCAGTACTTC. Its translation is CASSKTGSRAQYF.

The gene calls are TRBV30 and TRBJ1-5; 8 bases are a match to TRBD1. The CDR3 extends over 17 amino acids. Germline V gene sequence: CDR1 GTSNPN, CDR2 SVGIG (reference sequence). V was pared by 5 bases and J by 0 bases, with 12 bases of the junction left unmatched. The CDR3 nucleotides read TGTGCCTGGGGTCGGGACAGGACGGATAATAGCAATCAGCCCCAGCATTTT. This translates into CAWGRDRTDNSNQPQHF.

The gene calls are TRBV18 and TRBJ2-2; 12 bases line up with TRBD2. With V trimmed by 4 bases and J by 4 bases, 7 bases remained unmatched. The germline V gene has CDR1 KGHSH and CDR2 LQKENI. The CDR3 contains 17 residues. The CDR3 sequence: CASSLIGLAGLTGELFF. CDR3 nucleotide sequence: TGTGCCAGCTCACTAATAGGACTAGCGGGACTCACCGGGGAGCTGTTTTTT.